This TCR beta chain was recovered during a study of PD-1 blockade in classical Hodgkin lymphoma. The study's findings and limits: Lower baseline TCR diversity was reported for newly diagnosed patients than for healthy donors. Although disease activity or prior therapy may be involved, causes of the repertoire differences remain undefined.

Worth noting for this clone: The antigen is not known.

Germline-derived CDR1 and CDR2 are SGDLS and YYNGEE. V lost 3 bases and J 6 bases, leaving 9 bases between the germline ends. This CDR3 has 13 residues. Only in-frame clones appear in the TCRdb table, and some are missing; sequencing was by immunoSEQ multiplex PCR. This table holds 5,000 to 6,500 clones, 85% to 90% found once. Time point given: newly diagnosed, previously untreated cHL patient sample. Negative selection with magnets was how CD8+ T cells were isolated from the thawed PBMCs. Comparison PBMCs came from previously untreated, newly diagnosed classical Hodgkin lymphoma patients. The sequencing input was CD8+ T cells from blood. The clonotype was recovered from a human donor with classical Hodgkin lymphoma. The V and J genes are TRBV9 and TRBJ2-2; D unclear. The DNA of the CDR3 is TGTGCCAGCAGCGCCCACGGTGCCGGGGAGCTGTTTTTT. Its protein is CASSAHGAGELFF.